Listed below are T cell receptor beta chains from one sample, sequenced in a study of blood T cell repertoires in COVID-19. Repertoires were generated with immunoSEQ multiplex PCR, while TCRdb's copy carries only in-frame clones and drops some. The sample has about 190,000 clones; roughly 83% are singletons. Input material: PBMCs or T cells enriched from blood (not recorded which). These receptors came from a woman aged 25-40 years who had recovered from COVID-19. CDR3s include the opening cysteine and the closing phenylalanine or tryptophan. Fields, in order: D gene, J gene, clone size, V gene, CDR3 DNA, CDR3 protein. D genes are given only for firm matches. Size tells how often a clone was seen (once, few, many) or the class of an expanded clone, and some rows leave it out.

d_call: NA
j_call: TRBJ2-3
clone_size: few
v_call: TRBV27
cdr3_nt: TGTGCCAGCAGGAGGTTCACAGATACGCAGTATTTT
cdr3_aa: CASRRFTDTQYF

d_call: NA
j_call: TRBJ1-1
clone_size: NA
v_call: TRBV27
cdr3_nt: TGTGCCAGCAGTTTACTCCCCCACAGGGAAGCTTTCTTT
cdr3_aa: CASSLLPHREAFF

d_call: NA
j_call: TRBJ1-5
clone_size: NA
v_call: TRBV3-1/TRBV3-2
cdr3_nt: TGTGCCAGCAGCCATCGAGGGTCCGAGCAGCCCCAGCATTTT
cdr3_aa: CASSHRGSEQPQHF

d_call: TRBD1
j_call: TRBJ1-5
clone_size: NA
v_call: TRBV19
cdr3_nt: TGTGCCAGTAGTATAGGAGGACAGGGGGGTGGTCAGCCCCAGCATTTT
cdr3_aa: CASSIGGQGGGQPQHF

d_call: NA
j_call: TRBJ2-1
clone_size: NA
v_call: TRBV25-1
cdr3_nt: TGTGCCAGCAGTGAATTTGCGGGGGCTGGAAACAATGAGCAGTTCTTC
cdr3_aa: CASSEFAGAGNNEQFF

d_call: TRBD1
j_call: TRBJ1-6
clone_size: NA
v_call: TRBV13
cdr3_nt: TGTGCCAGCAGCTCAGCCCGACAGGGGGCGATCCGAAGTAAACATTCACCCCTCCACTTT
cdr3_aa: CASSSARQGAIRSKHSPLHF

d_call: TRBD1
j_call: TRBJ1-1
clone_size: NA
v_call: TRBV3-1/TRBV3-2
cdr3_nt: TGTGCCAGCAGCAAACCCGGGACAGGGGAACTTTGGGACACTGAAGCTTTCTTT
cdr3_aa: CASSKPGTGELWDTEAFF

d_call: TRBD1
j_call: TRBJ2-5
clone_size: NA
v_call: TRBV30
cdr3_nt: TGTGCCTGGACAACAGGGGGCGCAAAGACCCAGTACTTC
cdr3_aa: CAWTTGGAKTQYF

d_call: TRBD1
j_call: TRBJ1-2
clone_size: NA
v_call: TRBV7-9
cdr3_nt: TGTGCCAGCAGCTTAGCCCTGGGACAGGGTGACTATGGCTACACCTTC
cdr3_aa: CASSLALGQGDYGYTF

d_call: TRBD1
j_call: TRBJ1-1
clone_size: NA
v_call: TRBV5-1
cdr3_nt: TGCGCCAGCAGCATAACAGGGGGGAACACTGAAGCTTTCTTT
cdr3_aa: CASSITGGNTEAFF

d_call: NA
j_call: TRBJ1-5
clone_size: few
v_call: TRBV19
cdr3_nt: TGTGCCAGTAGTATAGTTTCTGATCAGCCCCAGCATTTT
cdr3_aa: CASSIVSDQPQHF

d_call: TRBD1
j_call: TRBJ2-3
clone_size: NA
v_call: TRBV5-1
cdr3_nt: TGCGCCAGCAGCGTAGGACAGGGGTGGGCAGATACGCAGTATTTT
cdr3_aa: CASSVGQGWADTQYF

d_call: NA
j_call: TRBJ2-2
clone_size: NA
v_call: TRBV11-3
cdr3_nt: TGTGCCAGCAGCTCCGTGGACAGCCTAACCGGGGAGCTGTTTTTT
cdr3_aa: CASSSVDSLTGELFF

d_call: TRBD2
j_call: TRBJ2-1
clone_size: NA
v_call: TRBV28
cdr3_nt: TGTGCCAGCAGTTTACCAGCGGGGGGGCTTCCCAATGAGCAGTTCTTC
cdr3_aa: CASSLPAGGLPNEQFF

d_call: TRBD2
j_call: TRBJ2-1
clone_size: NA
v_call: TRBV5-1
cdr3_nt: TGCGCCAGCAGCCCCCCCGATAGCGGGGTCTTC
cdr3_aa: CASSPPDSGVF

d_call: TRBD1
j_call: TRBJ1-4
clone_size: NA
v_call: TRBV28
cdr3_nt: TGTGCCAGCAGCCGGACAGGGAGAGGTGAAAAACTGTTTTTT
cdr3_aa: CASSRTGRGEKLFF

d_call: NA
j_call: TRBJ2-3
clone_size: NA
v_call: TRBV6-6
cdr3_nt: TGTGCCAGCAGAGGCCGGGACTTCACAGATACGCAGTATTTT
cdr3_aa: CASRGRDFTDTQYF

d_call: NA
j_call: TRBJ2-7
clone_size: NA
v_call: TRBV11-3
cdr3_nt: TGTGCCAGCAGCTTGGGGCAGACCTACGAGCAGTACTTC
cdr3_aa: CASSLGQTYEQYF

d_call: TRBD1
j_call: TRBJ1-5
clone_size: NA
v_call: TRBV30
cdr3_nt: TGTGCCTGGAGTTCGGACAGGGTCGCTCACCAGCCCCAGCATTTT
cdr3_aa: CAWSSDRVAHQPQHF

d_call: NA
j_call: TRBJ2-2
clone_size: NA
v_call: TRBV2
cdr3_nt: TGTGCCAGCAGCTCCGACAAGCCTAACACCGGGGAGCTGTTTTTT
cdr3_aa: CASSSDKPNTGELFF

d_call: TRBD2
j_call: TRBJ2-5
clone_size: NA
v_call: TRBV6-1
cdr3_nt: TGTGCCAGCAGTGAAACTAGCGGGACCGATGGACGGGAGACCCAGTACTTC
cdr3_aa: CASSETSGTDGRETQYF

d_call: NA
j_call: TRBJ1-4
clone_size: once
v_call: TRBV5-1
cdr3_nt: TGCGCCAGCAGCGGGTGGCCAGAACAGGGTGAAAAACTGTTTTTT
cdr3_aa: CASSGWPEQGEKLFF

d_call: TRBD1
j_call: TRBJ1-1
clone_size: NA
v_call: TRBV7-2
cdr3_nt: TGTGCCAGCAGTTACGGGACAGGGTTATTGAACACTGAAGCTTTCTTT
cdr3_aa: CASSYGTGLLNTEAFF

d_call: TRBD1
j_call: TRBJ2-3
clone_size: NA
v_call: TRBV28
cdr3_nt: TGTGCCAGCAGTCAATCGGACAGGGGAGGTTTGGGAGATACGCAGTATTTT
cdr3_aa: CASSQSDRGGLGDTQYF

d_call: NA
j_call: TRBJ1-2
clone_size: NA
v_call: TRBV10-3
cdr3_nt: TGTGCCATCAGTGAGTCTACGACCCCCCTAGGAGGCTACACCTTC
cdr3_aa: CAISESTTPLGGYTF

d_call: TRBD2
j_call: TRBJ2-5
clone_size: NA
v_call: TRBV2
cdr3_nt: TGTGCCAGCAGTGGGACTAGCGGGGGGTACCAAGAGACCCAGTACTTC
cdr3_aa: CASSGTSGGYQETQYF

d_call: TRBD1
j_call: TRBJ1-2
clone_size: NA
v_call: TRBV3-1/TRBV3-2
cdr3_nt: TGTGCCAGCAGCCTCGGACAGGGTTTCTCCCCCTTAGATGGCTACACCTTC
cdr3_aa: CASSLGQGFSPLDGYTF

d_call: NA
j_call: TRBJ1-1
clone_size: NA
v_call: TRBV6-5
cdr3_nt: TGTGCCAGCAGAAACGGAGGGCTGAACACTGAAGCTTTCTTT
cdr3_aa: CASRNGGLNTEAFF

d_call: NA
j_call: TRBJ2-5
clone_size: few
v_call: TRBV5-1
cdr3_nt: TGCGCCAGCAGCTTGGCGGCTAGCGATAAGGAGACCCAGTACTTC
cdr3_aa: CASSLAASDKETQYF

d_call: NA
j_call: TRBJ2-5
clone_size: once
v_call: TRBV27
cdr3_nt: TGTGCCAGCAGTTTAGGACTGGTAGAGACCCAGTACTTC
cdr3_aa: CASSLGLVETQYF

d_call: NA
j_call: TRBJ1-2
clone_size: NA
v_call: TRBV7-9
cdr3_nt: TGTGCCAGCAGCGCTAGGACAACAGCCTTTAACTATGGCTACACCTTC
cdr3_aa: CASSARTTAFNYGYTF

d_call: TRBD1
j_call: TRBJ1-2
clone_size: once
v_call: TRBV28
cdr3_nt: TGTGCCAGCAGTTTAGGGCAGGGGGGTCTCCTGAACTATGGCTACACCTTC
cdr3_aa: CASSLGQGGLLNYGYTF

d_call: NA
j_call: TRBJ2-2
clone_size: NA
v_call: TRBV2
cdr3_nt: TGTGCCAGCAGTAGACTGAACACCGGGGAGCTGTTTTTT
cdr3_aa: CASSRLNTGELFF

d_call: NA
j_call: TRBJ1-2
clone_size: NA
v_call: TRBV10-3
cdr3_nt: TGTGCCATCACCAATTATACAGATCTCGGCTACACCTTC
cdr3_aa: CAITNYTDLGYTF

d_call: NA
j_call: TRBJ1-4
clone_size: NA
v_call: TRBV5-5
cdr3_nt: TGTGCCAGCAGCTTGGCAGGTCCTCCTAATGAAAAACTGTTTTTT
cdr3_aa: CASSLAGPPNEKLFF

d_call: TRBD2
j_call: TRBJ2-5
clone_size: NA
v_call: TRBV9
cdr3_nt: TGTGCCAGCAGCGTAGTTCCAGCGGGAGGTCCCCTGGAAGAGACCCAGTACTTC
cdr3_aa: CASSVVPAGGPLEETQYF

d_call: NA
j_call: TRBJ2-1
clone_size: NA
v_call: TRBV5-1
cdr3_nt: TGCGCCAGCAGCTTCCGAGATACCTCCTACAATGAGCAGTTCTTC
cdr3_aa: CASSFRDTSYNEQFF

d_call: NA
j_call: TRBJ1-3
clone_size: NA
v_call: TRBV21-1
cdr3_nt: TGTGCCAGCAGCGAGAGAGATGCCGGGACACAAACTGGAAACACCATATATTTT
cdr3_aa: CASSERDAGTQTGNTIYF

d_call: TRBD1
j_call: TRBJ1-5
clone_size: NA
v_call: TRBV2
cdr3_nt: TGTGCCAGCAGTAGGACAGGGGACAATCAGCCCCAGCATTTT
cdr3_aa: CASSRTGDNQPQHF

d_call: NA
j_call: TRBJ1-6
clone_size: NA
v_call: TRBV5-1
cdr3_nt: TGCGCCAGCAGCCAGGGGTTGAGCTCCTATAATTCACCCCTCCACTTT
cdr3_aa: CASSQGLSSYNSPLHF

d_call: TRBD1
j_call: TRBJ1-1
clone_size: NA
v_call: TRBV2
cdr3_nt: TGTGCCAGCAGTCAACAGGGGCGGGAAGCTTTCTTT
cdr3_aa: CASSQQGREAFF

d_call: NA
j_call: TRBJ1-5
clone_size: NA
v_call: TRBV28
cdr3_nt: TGTGCCAGCAGCCCCGGGGGGAGCAATCAGCCCCAGCATTTT
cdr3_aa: CASSPGGSNQPQHF

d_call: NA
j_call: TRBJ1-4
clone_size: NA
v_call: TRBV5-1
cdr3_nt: TGCGCCAGCAGCTTGGGACTGGCAACTAATGAAAAACTGTTTTTT
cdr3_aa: CASSLGLATNEKLFF

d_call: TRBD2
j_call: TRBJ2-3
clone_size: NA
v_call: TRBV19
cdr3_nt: TGTGCCAGTAGTTTTGGACTAGCCGAGTATACGCAGTATTTT
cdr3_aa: CASSFGLAEYTQYF

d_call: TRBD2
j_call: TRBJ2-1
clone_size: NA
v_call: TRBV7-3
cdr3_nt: TGTGCCAGCAGCTTTAGCGGGAGTGTGAATGAGCAGTTCTTC
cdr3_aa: CASSFSGSVNEQFF

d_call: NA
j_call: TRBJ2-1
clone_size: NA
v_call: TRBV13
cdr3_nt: TGTGCCAGCAGCTCCACCCTACTCGGCGGAGCAACCAACAATGAGCAGTTCTTC
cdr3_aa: CASSSTLLGGATNNEQFF

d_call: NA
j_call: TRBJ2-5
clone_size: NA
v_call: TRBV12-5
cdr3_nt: TGTGCTAGTGGCCGGGACCAAGAGACCCAGTACTTC
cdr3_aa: CASGRDQETQYF

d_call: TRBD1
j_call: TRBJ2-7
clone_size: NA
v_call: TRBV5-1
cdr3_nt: TGCGCCAGCAGCTTGGGGACAGGGTTCTCCTACGAGCAGTACTTC
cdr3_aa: CASSLGTGFSYEQYF

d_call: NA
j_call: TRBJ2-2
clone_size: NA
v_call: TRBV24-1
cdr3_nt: TGTGCCACCAGTCGGGGAAACACCGGGGAGCTGTTTTTT
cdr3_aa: CATSRGNTGELFF

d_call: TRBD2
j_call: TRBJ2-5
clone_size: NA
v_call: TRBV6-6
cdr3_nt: TGTGCCAGCAGCCTCAGCGGGAGGGAGACCCAGTACTTC
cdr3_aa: CASSLSGRETQYF